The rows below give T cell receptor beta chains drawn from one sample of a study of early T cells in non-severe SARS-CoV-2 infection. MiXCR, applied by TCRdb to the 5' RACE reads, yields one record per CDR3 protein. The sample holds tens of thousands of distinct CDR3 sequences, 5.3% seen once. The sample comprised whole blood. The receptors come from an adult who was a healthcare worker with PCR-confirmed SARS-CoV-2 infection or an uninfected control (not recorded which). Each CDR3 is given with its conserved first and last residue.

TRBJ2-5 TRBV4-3 CASSQDFRGLETQYF
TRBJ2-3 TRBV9 CASSVGPGTDTQYF
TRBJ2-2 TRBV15 CATSRGRTGANTGELVF
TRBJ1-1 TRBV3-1 CATSSSAFLNTEAFF
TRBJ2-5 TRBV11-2 CASSFEETQYF
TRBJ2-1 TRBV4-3 CASSQQSSGDHADEQFF
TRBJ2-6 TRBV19 CASSQGLAGGSGANVLTF
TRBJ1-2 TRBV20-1 CSANTDRVGYGYTF
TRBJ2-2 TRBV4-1 CASSQRAGNTGELFF
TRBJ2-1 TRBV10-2 CASNQWDSSYNEQFF
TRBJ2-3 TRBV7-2 CASSSGAFTDTQYF
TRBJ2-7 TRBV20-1 CSARKLGQGITYEQYF
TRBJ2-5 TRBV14 CASSPGQETQYF
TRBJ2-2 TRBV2 CASSEEGLRGGELFF